Listed below are T cell receptor beta chains from one sample, sequenced in a study of blood T cell repertoires in COVID-19. Clones were sequenced by immunoSEQ multiplex PCR, and TCRdb holds only the in-frame ones, with some missing. The sample consists of about 130,000 clones, approximately 81% of them appearing once. The sequenced sample was peripheral blood. The receptors come from a man aged 40-55 years with active or convalescent COVID-19. CDR3s include the opening cysteine and the closing phenylalanine or tryptophan. The D gene is left open where the match is weak. A clone size is listed for some rows: how often the clone was seen (once, few, many), or a class if it is expanded.

j_call: TRBJ1-5; d_call: -; v_call: TRBV2; clone_size: -; cdr3_nt: TGTGCCAGCAGCTGGGGACACCCGGCTGGCAATCAGCCCCAGCATTTT; cdr3_aa: CASSWGHPAGNQPQHF
j_call: TRBJ2-7; d_call: -; v_call: TRBV3-1/TRBV3-2; clone_size: -; cdr3_nt: TGTGCCAGCAGCGCACAGGGATTTGGCTACGAGCAGTACTTC; cdr3_aa: CASSAQGFGYEQYF
j_call: TRBJ2-3; d_call: TRBD1; v_call: TRBV4-2; clone_size: -; cdr3_nt: TGTGCCAGCAGCCAAGATAGGTGGACAGGGGGTCCCACAGATACGCAGTATTTT; cdr3_aa: CASSQDRWTGGPTDTQYF
j_call: TRBJ2-3; d_call: -; v_call: TRBV19; clone_size: -; cdr3_nt: TGTGCCAGTAGTCCCCCCGGCACAGATACGCAGTATTTT; cdr3_aa: CASSPPGTDTQYF
j_call: TRBJ1-5; d_call: -; v_call: TRBV6-5; clone_size: -; cdr3_nt: TGTGCCAGCCGGCGTGAGGGCAATCAGCCCCAGCATTTT; cdr3_aa: CASRREGNQPQHF
j_call: TRBJ1-2; d_call: -; v_call: TRBV6-1; clone_size: -; cdr3_nt: TGTGCCAGCAGTGAAGCCGACAGCACTAACTATGGCTACACCTTC; cdr3_aa: CASSEADSTNYGYTF
j_call: TRBJ2-7; d_call: -; v_call: TRBV30; clone_size: few; cdr3_nt: TGTGCCTGGAGTGTACTAAACGAGCAGTACTTC; cdr3_aa: CAWSVLNEQYF
j_call: TRBJ2-3; d_call: -; v_call: TRBV3-1/TRBV3-2; clone_size: -; cdr3_nt: TGTGCCAGCAGCCAAGACGCGGCACAAGATACGCAGTATTTT; cdr3_aa: CASSQDAAQDTQYF
j_call: TRBJ2-3; d_call: TRBD2; v_call: TRBV9; clone_size: -; cdr3_nt: TGTGCCAGCAGCACCCCCCCGGGGGGAACAGATACGCAGTATTTT; cdr3_aa: CASSTPPGGTDTQYF
j_call: TRBJ1-6; d_call: TRBD1; v_call: TRBV6-1; clone_size: -; cdr3_nt: TGTGCCAGCAGTGAAGGTGGGTGGGGGACAGATAATACACCCCTCCACTTT; cdr3_aa: CASSEGGWGTDNTPLHF
j_call: TRBJ1-3; d_call: TRBD1; v_call: TRBV19; clone_size: -; cdr3_nt: TGTGCCAGTACATTGGAAGACAGGGGCTTTGGAAACACCATATATTTT; cdr3_aa: CASTLEDRGFGNTIYF
j_call: TRBJ1-2; d_call: TRBD1; v_call: TRBV4-3; clone_size: once; cdr3_nt: TGCGCCAGCAGCCTCGACAGGGGCAACTATGGCTACACCTTC; cdr3_aa: CASSLDRGNYGYTF
j_call: TRBJ1-6; d_call: TRBD1; v_call: TRBV30; clone_size: -; cdr3_nt: TGTGCCTGGAGTGCGGGACAGGCCCCTTCACCCCTCCACTTT; cdr3_aa: CAWSAGQAPSPLHF
j_call: TRBJ1-2; d_call: TRBD1; v_call: TRBV12-3/TRBV12-4; clone_size: -; cdr3_nt: TGTGCCAGCAGTCCTACAGGGGTCTATGGCTACACCTTC; cdr3_aa: CASSPTGVYGYTF
j_call: TRBJ1-1; d_call: -; v_call: TRBV11-2; clone_size: -; cdr3_nt: TGTGCCAGCAGCCCCCGGGGGACCAACACTGAAGCTTTCTTT; cdr3_aa: CASSPRGTNTEAFF
j_call: TRBJ1-2; d_call: TRBD1; v_call: TRBV5-1; clone_size: -; cdr3_nt: TGCGCCAGCAGCCCACAGGGGGCGGACTATGGCTACACCTTC; cdr3_aa: CASSPQGADYGYTF
j_call: TRBJ2-5; d_call: -; v_call: TRBV24-1; clone_size: -; cdr3_nt: TGTGCCACCAGTGATCCCCTGTTTGGGGCGGAGACCCAGTACTTC; cdr3_aa: CATSDPLFGAETQYF
j_call: TRBJ2-1; d_call: -; v_call: TRBV7-4; clone_size: -; cdr3_nt: TGTGCCAGCAACCATGGGGGACTTGTTTACAATGAGCAGTTCTTC; cdr3_aa: CASNHGGLVYNEQFF
j_call: TRBJ1-1; d_call: -; v_call: TRBV12-5; clone_size: once; cdr3_nt: TGTGCTAGTGGTTTGGTACGGCGGATGAACACTGAAGCTTTCTTT; cdr3_aa: CASGLVRRMNTEAFF
j_call: TRBJ1-1; d_call: -; v_call: TRBV5-4; clone_size: few; cdr3_nt: TGTGCCAGCAGCTTGTCACCTGAGGAAGCTTTCTTT; cdr3_aa: CASSLSPEEAFF
j_call: TRBJ1-2; d_call: -; v_call: TRBV7-2; clone_size: -; cdr3_nt: TGTGCCAGCAGCTTAGGCACTTCGGGAGGCTACACCTTC; cdr3_aa: CASSLGTSGGYTF
j_call: TRBJ2-3; d_call: -; v_call: TRBV24-1; clone_size: -; cdr3_nt: TGTGCCACCAGTGAGGCCGGGACTTGGGCGCAGTATTTT; cdr3_aa: CATSEAGTWAQYF